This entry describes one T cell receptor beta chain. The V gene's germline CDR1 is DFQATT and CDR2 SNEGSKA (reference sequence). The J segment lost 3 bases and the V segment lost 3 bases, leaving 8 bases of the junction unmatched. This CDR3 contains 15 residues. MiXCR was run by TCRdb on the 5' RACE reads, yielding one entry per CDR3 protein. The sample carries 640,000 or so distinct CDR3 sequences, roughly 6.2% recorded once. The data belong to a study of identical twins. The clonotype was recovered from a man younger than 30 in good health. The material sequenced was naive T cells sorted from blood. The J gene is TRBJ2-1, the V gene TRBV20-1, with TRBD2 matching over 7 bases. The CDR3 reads CSARQETGGYNEQFF. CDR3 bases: TGCAGTGCTAGGCAGGAGACGGGGGGCTACAATGAGCAGTTCTTC.